This paragraph reports one T cell receptor (beta chain). Patients from Seattle were sampled longitudinally, starting during active infection. The authors' processing: Scientists estimated how many nucleated cells there were by amplifying reference gene primers. Assay: immunoSEQ multiplex PCR; the TCRdb copy retains only in-frame clones and omits some. V and J calls and clone size are given by that table; D and trimming were obtained from the DNA. The repertoire includes some 130,000 clones, 90% of them detected once, and approximately 5% sits in the top ten. The CDR3 extends over 15 amino acids. Germline CDR1 is SGHRS and CDR2 is YFSETQ. The J segment lost 8 bases and the V segment lost 2 bases, leaving 5 bases of the junction unmatched. These data belong to a study of blood T cell repertoires in COVID-19. Overall study: The study drew acute and convalescent COVID-19 samples from the United States, Italy and Spain. Sample material is recorded as cDNA or gDNA derived from T cells, B-cell-depleted T cells, or PBMCs.

The chain combines TRBV5-1 with TRBJ1-6, with TRBD1 identical over 9 bases. Sequencing was carried out using peripheral blood. The sequence was obtained from a man aged 55-75 years with COVID-19, enrolled during active disease. The CDR3 DNA follows: TGCGCCAGCAGCTTAAGGACAGGGGCTGATTCACCCCTCCACTTT. Protein: CASSLRTGADSPLHF.